The entry that follows covers one T cell receptor beta chain sequence. Antigen unknown. The V gene lost 5 bases and the J gene lost 7 bases, with 11 bases spanning the gap. Germline lookup yields CDR1 SGHAT and CDR2 FQNNGV. The CDR3 is 12 residues long. Unique molecular identifiers were attached to individual cDNA molecules. TCRdb re-analysed the 5' RACE reads in MiXCR, keeping a single row per CDR3 protein. The data contain roughly 35,000 distinct CDR3 sequences, approximately 10% of them seen just once; the ten biggest clones take up under 15%. This sample was included in a study of early T cells in non-severe SARS-CoV-2 infection. The study, taken as a whole, reports: Matching against VDJdb likely underestimated virus-specific expansions, favoring anti-spike CD8.

The chain carries TRBV11-2 and TRBJ1-1, with a tentative D call TRBD1 (5 bases). Sequencing input: whole blood. This receptor was obtained from an adult who was a healthcare worker with PCR-confirmed SARS-CoV-2 infection or an uninfected control (not recorded which). CDR3 protein: CASSPQGVEAFF. CDR3 DNA sequence: TGTGCCAGCAGCCCCCAGGGCGTTGAAGCTTTCTTT.